The sequence of this T cell receptor (beta chain) was determined in a study of T cell responses to AZD1222 COVID-19 vaccine. The CDR3 loop spans 19 amino acids. Germline CDR1 MNHEY, CDR2 SMNVEV (reference sequence). After removal of 3 bases from V and 2 bases from J, the junction contained 13 bases not matched to a gene. TCRdb's table, derived via immunoSEQ multiplex PCR, lists solely in-frame clones and lacks some. The sample holds about 88,000 clones, approximately 88% seen once. In the case of this clone: Its specificity is unknown.

Study-level points and caveats: Recipients of two AZD1222 doses showed rising Spike-specific TCR breadth and depth.

The J gene is TRBJ2-1, the V gene TRBV27; TRBD1 matches 10 bases. The material sequenced was peripheral blood, taken 28 days after the second AZD1222 dose. This clonotype originated in an adult who received the AZD1222 COVID-19 vaccine. CDR3 nucleotide sequence: TGTGCCAGCAGTTTTAGAGGACAGGGGGTCGGGATCGCCTACAATGAGCAGTTCTTC. The encoded protein is CASSFRGQGVGIAYNEQFF.